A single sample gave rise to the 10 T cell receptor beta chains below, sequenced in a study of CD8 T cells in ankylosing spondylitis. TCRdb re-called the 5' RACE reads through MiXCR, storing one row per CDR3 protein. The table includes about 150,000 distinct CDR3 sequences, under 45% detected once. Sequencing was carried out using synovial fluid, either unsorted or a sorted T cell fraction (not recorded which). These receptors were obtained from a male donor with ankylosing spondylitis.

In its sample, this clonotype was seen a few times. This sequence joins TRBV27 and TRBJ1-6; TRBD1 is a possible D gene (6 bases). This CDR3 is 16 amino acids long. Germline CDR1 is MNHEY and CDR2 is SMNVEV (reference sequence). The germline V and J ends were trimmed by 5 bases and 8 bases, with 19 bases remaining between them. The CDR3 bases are TGTGCCAGCAGTCACCGACAGGATCCTGTTGATTCACCCCTCCACTTT. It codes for CASSHRQDPVDSPLHF.

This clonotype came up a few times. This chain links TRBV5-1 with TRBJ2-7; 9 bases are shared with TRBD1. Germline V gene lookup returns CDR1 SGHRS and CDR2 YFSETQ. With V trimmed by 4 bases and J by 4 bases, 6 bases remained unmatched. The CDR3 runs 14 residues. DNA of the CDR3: TGCGCCAGCAGCACAGGACAGGGGATATACGAGCAGTACTTC. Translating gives CASSTGQGIYEQYF.

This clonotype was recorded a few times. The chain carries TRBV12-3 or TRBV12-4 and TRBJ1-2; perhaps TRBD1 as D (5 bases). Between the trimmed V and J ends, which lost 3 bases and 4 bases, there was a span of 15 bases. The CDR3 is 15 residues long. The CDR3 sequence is CASSFTQGTSYGYTF. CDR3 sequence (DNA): TGTGCCAGCAGTTTTACCCAAGGGACCTCCTATGGCTACACCTTC.

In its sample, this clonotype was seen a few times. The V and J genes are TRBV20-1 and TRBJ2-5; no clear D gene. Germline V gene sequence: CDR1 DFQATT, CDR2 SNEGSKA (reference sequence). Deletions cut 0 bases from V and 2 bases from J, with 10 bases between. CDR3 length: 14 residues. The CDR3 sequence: CSARDGREQETQYF. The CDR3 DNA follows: TGCAGTGCTAGAGATGGGCGAGAACAAGAGACCCAGTACTTC.

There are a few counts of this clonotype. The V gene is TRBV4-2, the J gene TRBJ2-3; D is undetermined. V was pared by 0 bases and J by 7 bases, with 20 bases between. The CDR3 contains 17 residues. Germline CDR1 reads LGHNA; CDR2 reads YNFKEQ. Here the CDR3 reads CASSQEGEKPVPYTQYF. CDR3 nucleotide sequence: TGTGCCAGCAGCCAAGAAGGAGAGAAGCCAGTTCCCTATACGCAGTATTTT.

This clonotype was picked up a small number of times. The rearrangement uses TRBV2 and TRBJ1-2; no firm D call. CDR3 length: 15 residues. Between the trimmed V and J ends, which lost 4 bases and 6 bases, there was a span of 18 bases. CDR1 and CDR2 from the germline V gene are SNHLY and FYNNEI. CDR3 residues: CASSAKTPPGHGYTF. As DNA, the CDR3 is TGTGCCAGCAGTGCCAAGACTCCACCAGGCCATGGCTACACCTTC.

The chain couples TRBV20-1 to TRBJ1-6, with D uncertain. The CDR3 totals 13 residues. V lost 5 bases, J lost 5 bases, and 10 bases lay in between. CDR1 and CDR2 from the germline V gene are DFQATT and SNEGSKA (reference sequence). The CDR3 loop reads CSAGRGHNSPLHF. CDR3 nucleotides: TGCAGTGCTGGCCGTGGGCATAATTCACCCCTCCACTTT.

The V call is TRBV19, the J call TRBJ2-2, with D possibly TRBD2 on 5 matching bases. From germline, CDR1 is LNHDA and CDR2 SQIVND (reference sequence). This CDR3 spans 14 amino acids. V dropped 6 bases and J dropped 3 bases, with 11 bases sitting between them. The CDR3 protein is CASSQLDHTGELFF. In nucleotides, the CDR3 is TGTGCCAGTAGCCAACTAGATCACACCGGGGAGCTGTTTTTT. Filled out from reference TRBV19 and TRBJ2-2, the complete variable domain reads DGGITQSPKYLFRKEGQNVTLSCEQNLNHDAMYWYRQDPGQGLRLIYYSQIVNDFQKGDIAEGYSVSREKKESFPLTVTSAQKNPTAFYLCASSQLDHTGELFFGEGSRLTVL.

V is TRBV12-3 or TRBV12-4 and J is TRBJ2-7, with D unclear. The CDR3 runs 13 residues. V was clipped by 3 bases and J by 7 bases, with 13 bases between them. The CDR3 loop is CASSFGFPREQYF. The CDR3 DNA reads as TGTGCCAGCAGTTTCGGGTTTCCCCGGGAGCAGTACTTC.

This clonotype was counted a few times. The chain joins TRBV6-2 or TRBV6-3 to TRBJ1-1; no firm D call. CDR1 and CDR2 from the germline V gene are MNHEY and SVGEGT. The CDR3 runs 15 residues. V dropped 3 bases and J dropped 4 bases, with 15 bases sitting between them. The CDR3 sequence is CASSYKLAGSTEAFF. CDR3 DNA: TGTGCCAGCAGTTATAAGTTGGCGGGGAGCACTGAAGCTTTCTTT.